Below, 27 T cell receptor beta chains from the same sample are listed, as sequenced in a study of blood T cell repertoires in COVID-19. Here immunoSEQ multiplex PCR was the method, and the copy in TCRdb shows in-frame clones only, minus some. The repertoire holds more than 95,000 clones, with 70% to 80% as singletons. Sequenced: peripheral blood. These receptors all come from a man between 40 and 49 years old with active or convalescent COVID-19.

The chain combines TRBV7-2 with TRBJ1-2; no clear D. This CDR3 is built from 12 residues. The V end was cut by 3 bases, the J end by 4 bases, with 6 bases between. Germline CDR1 SGHTA, CDR2 FQGNSA. DNA for the CDR3: TGTGCCAGCAGCTTGGAGACCTATGGCTACACCTTC. Translated: CASSLETYGYTF.

This chain connects TRBV21-1 to TRBJ1-1; the table's D gene call, TRBD1, was not cross checked with the DNA. TRBV21-1 is flagged as a pseudogene. This CDR3 has 12 amino acids. The CDR3 coding sequence is TGTGCCAGCAGCCCAGGGCGGTCTGAAGCTTTCTTT. This sequence encodes CASSPGRSEAFF.

This clone has only a few counts. The genes are TRBV30 and TRBJ1-2, with unresolved D. V dropped 4 bases and J dropped 7 bases, with 13 bases sitting between them. Germline assignment: CDR1 GTSNPN and CDR2 SVGIG (reference sequence). This CDR3 is built from 12 residues. CDR3 residues: CAWNEPPPGYTF. The DNA of the CDR3 is TGTGCCTGGAATGAGCCCCCGCCTGGCTACACCTTC.

V is TRBV14 and J is TRBJ2-1; tentatively, D is TRBD2 (6 bases). The CDR3 is 17 residues long. The V gene's germline CDR1 is SGHDN and CDR2 FVKESK. V was cut by 1 base and J by 1 base, with 14 bases left in between. The CDR3 sequence: CASSQGGLVLSYNEQFF. DNA for the CDR3: TGTGCCAGCAGCCAAGGGGGACTCGTTCTATCCTACAATGAGCAGTTCTTC. Drawing the rest from reference TRBV14 and TRBJ2-1, the complete variable domain is EAGVTQFPSHSVIEKGQTVTLRCDPISGHDNLYWYRRVMGKEIKFLLHFVKESKQDESGMPNNRFLAERTGGTYSTLKVQPAELEDSGVYFCASSQGGLVLSYNEQFFGPGTRLTVL.

V and J are TRBV6-5 and TRBJ1-5; unclear D gene. Germline values: CDR1 MNHEY, CDR2 SVGAGI. V lost 8 bases, J lost 5 bases, and 19 bases lay in between. The CDR3 covers 15 residues. DNA for the CDR3: TGTGCCAGCGCCATTCTACGGACTGACCATCAGCCCCAGCATTTT. The encoded protein is CASAILRTDHQPQHF.

This chain links TRBV18 with TRBJ1-5, with a weak D call TRBD1 (5 bases). V lost 2 bases, J lost 7 bases, and 18 bases lay in between. Germline V CDR1 and CDR2: KGHSH, LQKENI. CDR3 size: 16 residues. The CDR3 here is CASSPAGGGTRQPQHF. The CDR3 region has the DNA TGTGCCAGCTCACCAGCCGGTGGGGGGACTAGGCAGCCCCAGCATTTT.

The chain combines TRBV30 with TRBJ1-6; 7 positions agree with TRBD1. The CDR3 length is 15 residues. Germline V gene lookup returns CDR1 GTSNPN and CDR2 SVGIG (reference sequence). The V and J ends lost 3 bases and 8 bases, in that order; junction bases with no gene match: 10. This CDR3 is CAWSITGDPYSPLHF. The CDR3 DNA reads as TGTGCCTGGAGCATCACAGGGGACCCCTATTCACCCCTCCACTTT.

Only a few counts were recorded for this clone. The V gene is TRBV9, the J gene TRBJ2-1; D gene ambiguous. Trimming left V 2 bases short and J 5 bases short, with 11 bases between. Germline loops: CDR1 SGDLS, CDR2 YYNGEE. The CDR3 runs to 14 residues. CDR3 region: CASSVLSLDNEQFF. The CDR3 nucleotides read TGTGCCAGCAGCGTTTTAAGTCTAGACAATGAGCAGTTCTTC.

The J gene is TRBJ1-3, the V gene TRBV7-2, with a tentative D call TRBD1 (5 bases). The germline gives CDR1 SGHTA, CDR2 FQGNSA. CDR3 length: 15 amino acids. Between the trimmed V and J ends, which lost 3 bases and 4 bases, there was a span of 13 bases. For the CDR3, the DNA is TGTGCCAGCAGCTTCGGGGGGGTTGACGGAAACACCATATATTTT. It specifies CASSFGGVDGNTIYF.

This clone was picked up a small number of times. The rearrangement joins TRBV19 to TRBJ1-6; 9 nucleotides match TRBD1. Germline trimming cut 6 bases from V and 8 bases from J; bases unmatched to any gene: 5. Germline V CDR1 and CDR2: LNHDA, SQIVND (reference sequence). The CDR3 runs 14 residues. The CDR3, as DNA: TGTGCCAGTAGCCGGGACAGGGTGGATTCACCCCTCCACTTT. Translated: CASSRDRVDSPLHF.

The V gene is TRBV11-1, the J gene TRBJ1-1; TRBD1 matches at 8 bases. After removal of 3 bases from V and 4 bases from J, the junction contained 10 bases not matched to a gene. There are 16 residues in the CDR3. Per the germline V gene, CDR1 is SGHAT and CDR2 is FQDESV (reference sequence). This chain's CDR3 is CASSFRTGWSSTEAFF. CDR3 nucleotide sequence: TGTGCCAGCAGCTTTCGGACAGGGTGGAGCAGCACTGAAGCTTTCTTT.

DNA for the CDR3: TGTGCCAGCAGCTTCAAGGGGACCGGGGAGCTGTTTTTT. Protein product: CASSFKGTGELFF. V usage is TRBV5-4 and J usage is TRBJ2-2; the D gene is possibly TRBD1 (5 bases). The CDR3 totals 13 residues. The V gene's germline CDR1 is SGHNT and CDR2 YYREEE (reference sequence). The ends were cut back, 2 bases at V and 5 bases at J, with 7 bases in the middle.

The chain joins TRBV5-1 to TRBJ1-1; D not resolved. The CDR3 sequence is 14 residues long. Trimming took 0 bases from V and 1 from J, leaving 7 bases between them. Germline V CDR1 and CDR2: SGHRS, YFSETQ. The CDR3: CASSLGAPNTEAFF. CDR3 coding DNA: TGCGCCAGCAGCTTGGGTGCGCCGAACACTGAAGCTTTCTTT.

V and J are TRBV3-1 (or the pseudogene TRBV3-2) and TRBJ1-6; D is undetermined. The CDR3 covers 14 residues. V shed 5 bases and J shed 5 bases, with 10 bases lying between them. Germline V gene data show CDR1 as LGHDT and CDR2 as YNNKEL (reference sequence). CDR3 residues: CASSIGLNNSPLHF. Here the CDR3 DNA reads TGTGCCAGCAGCATCGGACTGAATAATTCACCCCTCCACTTT.

This clone was seen a single time. The chain joins TRBV28 to TRBJ1-3; the D is unclear. V shed 2 bases and J shed 2 bases, with 13 bases lying between them. The CDR3 spans 16 residues. Germline assignment: CDR1 MDHEN and CDR2 SYDVKM. The CDR3 DNA follows: TGTGCCAGCAGTTTAATGCGGGGATCGGCTGGAAACACCATATATTTT. Translated: CASSLMRGSAGNTIYF. Together with reference TRBV28 and TRBJ1-3, the CDR3 gives the full variable domain: DVKVTQSSRYLVKRTGEKVFLECVQDMDHENMFWYRQDPGLGLRLIYFSYDVKMKEKGDIPEGYSVSREKKERFSLILESASTNQTSMYLCASSLMRGSAGNTIYFGEGSWLTVV.

The genes are TRBV7-2 and TRBJ2-7, with D possibly TRBD2 on 6 matching bases. Deletions cut 5 bases from V and 2 bases from J, with 16 bases between. Germline CDR1 is SGHTA and CDR2 is FQGNSA. The CDR3 loop spans 15 amino acids. The CDR3 nucleotides read TGTGCCAGCAGCCTGCGACCCGGAGGGCCCTACGAGCAGTACTTC. The encoded protein is CASSLRPGGPYEQYF.

The V call is TRBV24-1, the J call TRBJ1-2; TRBD1 is a possible D gene (6 bases). The CDR3 spans 15 residues. CDR1 is KGHDR and CDR2 is SFDVKD in the germline V gene. V was shortened by 5 bases and J by 8 bases, with 20 bases between the two germline ends. The CDR3 sequence: CATSGNREGVGGYTF. CDR3 DNA: TGTGCCACCAGTGGGAACAGGGAGGGAGTTGGCGGCTACACCTTC.

This clone has a single count. The chain links TRBV4-1 to TRBJ2-5, with no clear D. In germline, CDR1 is MGHRA, CDR2 YSYEKL. V was pared by 1 base and J by 1 base, with 16 bases between. The CDR3 runs 17 residues. CDR3 in amino acids: CASSQVTKNFLQETQYF. The CDR3 region has the DNA TGCGCCAGCAGCCAAGTCACCAAAAACTTTCTCCAAGAGACCCAGTACTTC.

This chain joins TRBV2 and TRBJ2-7; TRBD2 matches at 14 bases. V lost 6 bases to trimming and J lost 2 bases; unmatched junction nucleotides: 15. Germline loops: CDR1 SNHLY, CDR2 FYNNEI. This CDR3 region has 19 residues. The CDR3 spells CASSLGGLAGEGRAYEQYF. DNA for the CDR3: TGTGCCAGCAGCCTTGGGGGACTAGCGGGAGAGGGAAGGGCCTACGAGCAGTACTTC. The variable domain in full, completed from reference TRBV2 and TRBJ2-7, reads EPEVTQTPSHQVTQMGQEVILRCVPISNHLYFYWYRQILGQKVEFLVSFYNNEISEKSEIFDDQFSVERPDGSNFTLKIRSTKLEDSAMYFCASSLGGLAGEGRAYEQYFGPGTRLTVT.

The chain combines TRBV6-5 with TRBJ2-7; D is perhaps TRBD1 (6 bases). Germline V gene lookup returns CDR1 MNHEY and CDR2 SVGAGI. V shed 6 bases and J shed 0 bases, with 9 bases lying between them. This CDR3 comprises 13 residues. CDR3 DNA sequence: TGTGCCAGCAGAAGGGACAACTCCTACGAGCAGTACTTC. Its translation is CASRRDNSYEQYF.

The chain recombines TRBV9 with TRBJ2-2; 10 bases line up with TRBD2. Germline V gene lookup returns CDR1 SGDLS and CDR2 YYNGEE. The length of the CDR3 is 20 residues. V trimming: 0 bases; J trimming: 1 base; junction bases outside the gene matches: 12. The CDR3 nucleotides read TGTGCCAGCAGCGTAGGTGCGACTAGCGGGCCGGGAGGGAACACCGGGGAGCTGTTTTTT. Protein product: CASSVGATSGPGGNTGELFF.

This clone appeared a single time. The chain recombines TRBV19 with TRBJ2-5, with 11 bases aligning to TRBD2. CDR1 and CDR2 from the germline V gene are LNHDA and SQIVND (reference sequence). V lost 6 bases, J lost 5 bases, and 20 bases stayed unmatched. The CDR3 is 19 residues long. The CDR3 sequence: CASRPGLAAASLMRETQYF. CDR3 sequence (DNA): TGTGCCAGTAGGCCGGGACTAGCGGCCGCCTCCCTTATGAGGGAGACCCAGTACTTC.

J is TRBJ1-2 and V is TRBV6-6; 10 nucleotides align to TRBD1. Germline V gene data show CDR1 as MNHNY and CDR2 as SVGAGI (reference sequence). The CDR3 is 14 amino acids. The V segment lost 2 bases and the J segment 6 bases; nucleotides outside the gene matches: 3. The CDR3 DNA reads as TGTGCCAGCAGTTACCAGGGACAGGGGAATGGCTACACCTTC. It specifies CASSYQGQGNGYTF.

This clone was picked up a small number of times. This chain connects TRBV27 to TRBJ1-4; 7 bases align to TRBD1. The CDR3 sequence is 18 residues long. Per the germline V gene, CDR1 is MNHEY and CDR2 is SMNVEV (reference sequence). The J segment lost 1 base and the V segment lost 7 bases, leaving 15 bases of the junction unmatched. The CDR3 sequence: CASTNQGDPRVTNEKLFF. CDR3 DNA sequence: TGTGCCAGCACCAACCAGGGGGACCCAAGGGTAACTAATGAAAAACTGTTTTTT.

This chain joins TRBV21-1 and TRBJ2-7; the table names TRBD1, a call not compared with the DNA. TRBV21-1 is a pseudogene. CDR3 size: 14 residues. The CDR3 reads CASSRGQGANEQYF. In DNA form, the CDR3 reads TGTGCCAGCAGCCGGGGACAGGGGGCAAACGAGCAGTACTTC.

There are many counts of this clone. The gene calls are TRBV30 and TRBJ2-6; TRBD2 matches at 9 bases. The germline V gene has CDR1 GTSNPN and CDR2 SVGIG (reference sequence). This CDR3 contains 16 residues. V lost 5 bases and J lost 4; bases outside the gene matches: 9. CDR3 amino acids: CAWAAVAGVGANVLTF. The DNA of the CDR3 is TGTGCCTGGGCCGCAGTAGCGGGGGTGGGGGCCAACGTCCTGACTTTC.

The rearrangement joins TRBV7-3 to TRBJ2-2; 12 nucleotides match TRBD2. Germline trimming cut 4 bases from V and 0 bases from J; bases unmatched to any gene: 12. Germline values: CDR1 SGHTA, CDR2 FQGTGA. This CDR3 contains 20 residues. This chain's CDR3 is CASSSTRLAGAGTNTGELFF. CDR3 nucleotide sequence: TGTGCCAGCAGCTCCACCCGACTAGCGGGGGCGGGAACGAACACCGGGGAGCTGTTTTTT.